A selection of T cell receptor beta chains follows, all from one sample in a study of molecular identifiers for immune sequencing clone quantification. Via MiXCR, TCRdb re-called the PCR reads, giving one row per CDR3 protein. The sample includes approximately 680,000 distinct CDR3 sequences, roughly 27% of them seen just once. The specimen sequenced was naive CD8+ T cells from blood, with Jurkat cell RNA spiked in. The receptors derive from a human donor in good health. Some libraries in this study had Jurkat cell RNA spiked in. CDR3s include the opening cysteine and the closing phenylalanine or tryptophan. Each record gives: clone size, D gene, J gene, V gene, CDR3 protein, CDR3 DNA. A D gene is named only where the DNA matches it firmly. Rows give clone size only sometimes, using once, few, many, or a class for an expanded clone.

abundance: many; d_gene: TRBD2; j_gene: TRBJ2-3; v_gene: TRBV2; CDR3aa: CASRVAGGLADTQYF; CDR3nt: TGTGCCAGCAGAGTAGCGGGGGGGCTGGCAGATACGCAGTATTTT
abundance: many; d_gene: -; j_gene: TRBJ1-6; v_gene: TRBV23-1; CDR3aa: CASSRHLLRSPLHF; CDR3nt: TGCGCCAGCAGTCGCCATCTACTGCGTTCACCCCTCCACTTT
abundance: -; d_gene: -; j_gene: TRBJ2-3; v_gene: TRBV9; CDR3aa: CASSGGVTYTQYF; CDR3nt: TGTGCCAGCAGCGGGGGGGTCACATATACGCAGTATTTT
abundance: few; d_gene: TRBD2; j_gene: TRBJ2-7; v_gene: TRBV5-6; CDR3aa: CASSSMGGAGDSYEQYF; CDR3nt: TGTGCCAGCAGCTCGATGGGAGGGGCGGGAGACTCCTACGAGCAGTACTTC
abundance: -; d_gene: -; j_gene: TRBJ2-1; v_gene: TRBV24-1; CDR3aa: CATSDLPRGESYNEQFF; CDR3nt: TGTGCCACCAGTGACCTTCCCAGAGGGGAATCCTACAATGAGCAGTTCTTC
abundance: many; d_gene: TRBD1; j_gene: TRBJ1-2; v_gene: TRBV2; CDR3aa: CASGTGGFNYGYTF; CDR3nt: TGTGCCAGCGGAACAGGGGGTTTCAACTATGGCTACACCTTC
abundance: many; d_gene: -; j_gene: TRBJ1-1; v_gene: TRBV7-9; CDR3aa: CASSLNAGMNTEAFF; CDR3nt: TGTGCCAGCAGCTTAAATGCGGGAATGAACACTGAAGCTTTCTTT
abundance: many; d_gene: -; j_gene: TRBJ2-7; v_gene: TRBV27; CDR3aa: CASSSPDNTYEQYF; CDR3nt: TGTGCCAGCTCCAGCCCCGACAACACCTACGAGCAGTACTTC
abundance: many; d_gene: -; j_gene: TRBJ1-1; v_gene: TRBV19; CDR3aa: CASTLGGSGNTEAFF; CDR3nt: TGTGCCAGCACATTGGGAGGTTCCGGCAACACTGAAGCTTTCTTT
abundance: few; d_gene: -; j_gene: TRBJ2-1; v_gene: TRBV29-1; CDR3aa: CSVAGGSYNEQFF; CDR3nt: TGCAGCGTTGCAGGGGGGTCCTACAATGAGCAGTTCTTC
abundance: many; d_gene: TRBD2; j_gene: TRBJ2-5; v_gene: TRBV12-3/TRBV12-4; CDR3aa: CASSSPGLAPETQYF; CDR3nt: TGTGCCAGCAGTTCTCCGGGACTAGCCCCAGAGACCCAGTACTTC
abundance: -; d_gene: -; j_gene: TRBJ1-2; v_gene: TRBV29-1; CDR3aa: CSVDAGNYGYTF; CDR3nt: TGCAGCGTTGACGCAGGGAATTATGGCTACACCTTC
abundance: many; d_gene: -; j_gene: TRBJ1-1; v_gene: TRBV5-1; CDR3aa: CASSREQGNTEAFF; CDR3nt: TGCGCCAGCAGCCGTGAACAGGGGAACACTGAAGCTTTCTTT
abundance: -; d_gene: -; j_gene: TRBJ2-1; v_gene: TRBV4-3; CDR3aa: CASSQVWLVNPEQFF; CDR3nt: TGCGCCAGCAGCCAAGTATGGCTAGTTAACCCTGAGCAGTTCTTC
abundance: few; d_gene: -; j_gene: TRBJ2-1; v_gene: TRBV3-2; CDR3aa: CASGGTFYNEQFF; CDR3nt: TGTGCCAGCGGCGGGACTTTCTACAATGAGCAGTTCTTC
abundance: many; d_gene: -; j_gene: TRBJ2-1; v_gene: TRBV20-1; CDR3aa: CSAFRGSAYNEQFF; CDR3nt: TGCAGTGCTTTCAGGGGAAGTGCCTACAATGAGCAGTTCTTC
abundance: few; d_gene: -; j_gene: TRBJ2-3; v_gene: TRBV4-1; CDR3aa: CASSQPPDLALVTDTQYF; CDR3nt: TGCGCCAGCAGCCAACCTCCCGACCTAGCGCTAGTCACAGATACGCAGTATTTT
abundance: -; d_gene: -; j_gene: TRBJ2-2; v_gene: TRBV19; CDR3aa: CAGTLGAGELFF; CDR3nt: TGTGCCGGTACCCTGGGCGCCGGGGAGCTGTTTTTT
abundance: -; d_gene: -; j_gene: TRBJ2-7; v_gene: TRBV19; CDR3aa: CAGKMAGERSYEQYF; CDR3nt: TGTGCCGGTAAGATGGCAGGGGAGAGGTCCTACGAGCAGTACTTC
abundance: few; d_gene: -; j_gene: TRBJ2-7; v_gene: TRBV4-3; CDR3aa: CASSQDRAETAAYEQYF; CDR3nt: TGCGCCAGCAGCCAAGATAGGGCGGAGACAGCAGCCTACGAGCAGTACTTC
abundance: many; d_gene: -; j_gene: TRBJ2-3; v_gene: TRBV24-1; CDR3aa: CATSDPGEFPTDTQYF; CDR3nt: TGTGCCACCAGTGACCCAGGGGAGTTCCCCACAGATACGCAGTATTTT
abundance: few; d_gene: TRBD2; j_gene: TRBJ2-2; v_gene: TRBV4-3; CDR3aa: CASSQAGTSGGPTGELFF; CDR3nt: TGCGCCAGCAGCCAAGCCGGGACTAGCGGGGGCCCAACCGGGGAGCTGTTTTTT
abundance: many; d_gene: TRBD2; j_gene: TRBJ2-6; v_gene: TRBV28; CDR3aa: CASSLVGGGAGANVLTF; CDR3nt: TGTGCCAGCAGTTTAGTCGGTGGGGGGGCTGGGGCCAACGTCCTGACTTTC
abundance: few; d_gene: -; j_gene: TRBJ1-4; v_gene: TRBV21-1; CDR3aa: CASSKVDRPNHEKLFF; CDR3nt: TGTGCCAGCAGCAAAGTGGACAGACCCAACCATGAAAAACTGTTTTTT
abundance: few; d_gene: -; j_gene: TRBJ1-1; v_gene: TRBV3-1; CDR3aa: CASSRSIGLGTEAFF; CDR3nt: TGTGCCAGCAGCCGCTCCATAGGGCTCGGCACTGAAGCTTTCTTT
abundance: many; d_gene: -; j_gene: TRBJ2-7; v_gene: TRBV7-9; CDR3aa: CASSSTGPHEQYF; CDR3nt: TGTGCCAGCAGCTCCACAGGGCCCCACGAGCAGTACTTC
abundance: many; d_gene: TRBD1; j_gene: TRBJ1-1; v_gene: TRBV4-1; CDR3aa: CASSRDRVMNTEAFF; CDR3nt: TGCGCCAGCAGCCGGGACAGGGTCATGAACACTGAAGCTTTCTTT
abundance: -; d_gene: -; j_gene: TRBJ2-7; v_gene: TRBV9; CDR3aa: CASSDRGDEQYF; CDR3nt: TGTGCCAGCAGCGATAGAGGAGACGAGCAGTACTTC